A selection of T cell receptor beta chains follows, all from one sample in a study of identical twins. A single record per CDR3 protein comes from TCRdb applying MiXCR to the 5' RACE reads. Among roughly 470,000 distinct CDR3 sequences, over 11% were seen once, and the ten largest hold more than 0.8%. These same records also appear under a second study, on yellow fever vaccine responses in identical twins.

The specimen sequenced was CD4+ T cells sorted from blood. Receptor source: a woman between 18 and 29 years old in good health. CDR3s include the opening cysteine and the closing phenylalanine or tryptophan. Fields, in order: D gene, clone size, J gene, V gene, CDR3 protein, CDR3 DNA. The D gene is left open where the match is weak. Expanded clones are given a class, and other clones once, few, many or no size at all.

>TRBD1|NA|TRBJ2-1|TRBV7-7
CASSPLTGANEQFF
TGTGCTAGCAGCCCCTTGACAGGGGCTAATGAGCAGTTCTTC
>NA|NA|TRBJ1-3|TRBV25-1
CASSDRVTGGNTIYF
TGTGCCAGCAGTGACAGGGTAACAGGTGGAAACACCATATATTTT
>TRBD1|NA|TRBJ2-7|TRBV10-3
CAISDDPPSRTGYEQYF
TGTGCCATCAGTGATGACCCCCCTAGTCGGACAGGCTACGAGCAGTACTTC
>TRBD2|NA|TRBJ2-3|TRBV11-1
CASSRGTSGTKTTDTQYF
TGTGCCAGCAGCCGGGGGACTAGCGGGACGAAGACCACAGATACGCAGTATTTT
>NA|few|TRBJ2-7|TRBV6-2/TRBV6-3
CASKERAWGEQYF
TGTGCCAGCAAGGAGCGGGCCTGGGGCGAGCAGTACTTC
>NA|few|TRBJ2-7|TRBV12-3/TRBV12-4
CASSPRGLFYEQYF
TGTGCCAGCAGCCCCCGGGGGCTTTTTTACGAGCAGTACTTC
>NA|NA|TRBJ1-5|TRBV15
CATSRDHQANQPQHF
TGTGCCACCAGCAGAGATCACCAGGCAAATCAGCCCCAGCATTTT
>TRBD1|NA|TRBJ2-7|TRBV5-6
CASSLARDRVIHEQYF
TGTGCCAGCAGTTTAGCCCGGGACAGGGTAATTCACGAGCAGTACTTC
>TRBD2|few|TRBJ2-3|TRBV20-1
CSARGLAGNTDTQYF
TGCAGTGCTAGAGGTCTAGCGGGGAACACAGATACGCAGTATTTT
>NA|once|TRBJ2-2|TRBV7-2
CASSQRGRPPLFF
TGTGCCAGCAGCCAGCGTGGACGGCCCCCGTTGTTTTTT
>NA|few|TRBJ2-5|TRBV29-1
CSVEWGGRETQYF
TGCAGCGTTGAATGGGGGGGCCGGGAGACCCAGTACTTC
>TRBD1|few|TRBJ2-1|TRBV4-1
CASSRPRGGLSNEQFF
TGCGCCAGCAGCCGCCCTCGAGGGGGCCTGTCGAATGAGCAGTTCTTC
>TRBD1|NA|TRBJ2-7|TRBV30
CAWRKTGGSYEQYF
TGTGCCTGGAGGAAAACAGGGGGAAGTTACGAGCAGTACTTC
>TRBD1|few|TRBJ1-6|TRBV11-2
CASSLGTGVVGSPLHF
TGTGCCAGCAGCCTCGGGACAGGGGTTGTGGGATCACCCCTCCACTTT
>TRBD1|NA|TRBJ2-7|TRBV20-1
CSARDLDRPSYEQYF
TGCAGTGCTAGAGATCTGGACAGGCCATCCTACGAGCAGTACTTC
>NA|many|TRBJ2-5|TRBV12-3/TRBV12-4
CASSFTRGETQYF
TGTGCCAGCAGTTTCACCAGGGGAGAGACCCAGTACTTC
>NA|NA|TRBJ2-5|TRBV28
CASSPNRQQTQYF
TGTGCCAGCAGTCCCAACAGACAGCAGACCCAGTACTTC
>TRBD2|few|TRBJ2-7|TRBV7-2
CASSSSLAGGSGEQYF
TGTGCCAGCAGCTCCTCCTTAGCGGGGGGGTCGGGAGAGCAGTACTTC
>TRBD2|NA|TRBJ2-3|TRBV30
CAWSPGLAGPDTQYF
TGTGCCTGGAGTCCCGGACTAGCGGGACCAGATACGCAGTATTTT
>NA|NA|TRBJ2-6|TRBV7-9
CASSFGGGANVLTF
TGTGCCAGCAGCTTCGGGGGTGGGGCCAACGTCCTGACTTTC
>TRBD2|NA|TRBJ2-7|TRBV2
CASKVGSGAFEQYF
TGTGCCAGCAAGGTCGGTAGCGGGGCTTTCGAGCAGTACTTC
>NA|few|TRBJ2-7|TRBV18
CASSPLSWDEQYF
TGTGCCAGCTCCCCGTTGAGTTGGGACGAGCAGTACTTC
>TRBD2|many|TRBJ2-1|TRBV5-1
CASSSAGGNYEQFF
TGCGCCAGCAGCTCGGCGGGGGGTAACTATGAGCAGTTCTTC
>NA|few|TRBJ2-5|TRBV4-3
CASSQEERRGETQYF
TGCGCCAGCAGCCAAGAAGAGCGTCGGGGGGAGACCCAGTACTTC
>NA|NA|TRBJ1-1|TRBV2
CASSEEKVTEAFF
TGTGCCAGCAGTGAAGAGAAGGTTACTGAAGCTTTCTTT
>TRBD2|few|TRBJ2-5|TRBV7-3
CASRSQSGGAQYF
TGTGCCAGCAGATCCCAATCGGGGGGGGCCCAGTACTTC
>NA|many|TRBJ2-3|TRBV7-9
CASSWGEVMMDTQYF
TGTGCCAGCAGCTGGGGAGAAGTCATGATGGATACGCAGTATTTT
>NA|few|TRBJ2-7|TRBV5-1
CASSLDSKIYEQYF
TGCGCCAGCAGCTTGGATTCAAAGATTTACGAGCAGTACTTC
>NA|NA|TRBJ1-4|TRBV3-1
CASSPIPTGEKLFF
TGTGCCAGCAGCCCGATCCCGACGGGGGAAAAACTGTTTTTT
>TRBD1|NA|TRBJ2-1|TRBV5-1
CASRTGPYNEQFF
TGCGCCAGCAGGACAGGGCCCTACAATGAGCAGTTCTTC
>NA|few|TRBJ2-7|TRBV12-3/TRBV12-4
CASSFVGAAMNEQYF
TGTGCCAGCAGTTTCGTGGGGGCAGCGATGAACGAGCAGTACTTC
>TRBD2|few|TRBJ2-1|TRBV9
CASSAGFLAAKIYNEQFF
TGTGCCAGCAGCGCAGGATTCCTAGCGGCGAAAATTTACAATGAGCAGTTCTTC
>NA|many|TRBJ2-7|TRBV5-1
CASSFYGAPDAHEQYF
TGCGCCAGCAGCTTCTACGGGGCGCCAGACGCCCACGAGCAGTACTTC
>NA|few|TRBJ2-3|TRBV30
CAWSKRPLFGSYF
TGTGCCTGGAGTAAAAGACCCCTATTCGGTTCGTATTTT
>NA|once|TRBJ2-7|TRBV7-9
CASSPDRFGRYEQYF
TGTGCCAGCAGCCCCGACAGGTTTGGGCGATACGAGCAGTACTTC
>NA|NA|TRBJ2-5|TRBV18
CASSPESETQYF
TGTGCCAGCTCACCAGAGTCTGAGACCCAGTACTTC
>TRBD2|NA|TRBJ2-7|TRBV2
CASSVTSGRSFGDEQYF
TGTGCCAGCAGTGTGACTAGCGGGAGGTCGTTTGGCGACGAGCAGTACTTC
>NA|NA|TRBJ1-6|TRBV9
CASSPDKTYNSPLHF
TGTGCCAGCAGCCCTGACAAGACCTATAATTCACCCCTCCACTTT
>NA|few|TRBJ2-7|TRBV7-2
CASSPTGTRYEQYF
TGTGCCAGCAGCCCTACTGGGACACGCTACGAGCAGTACTTC
>TRBD2|few|TRBJ2-1|TRBV7-2
CASSSSRLAGGYNEQFF
TGTGCCAGCAGCTCGAGTCGACTAGCGGGAGGGTACAATGAGCAGTTCTTC
>TRBD2|NA|TRBJ2-7|TRBV7-2
CASSSRWTSGEQYF
TGTGCCAGCAGTTCCAGATGGACTAGCGGCGAGCAGTACTTC
>NA|few|TRBJ2-5|TRBV28
CASSLGGPQETQYF
TGTGCCAGCAGTCTAGGGGGGCCCCAAGAGACCCAGTACTTC
>NA|few|TRBJ2-2|TRBV20-1
CSAKRDNAAGELFF
TGCAGTGCCAAGCGGGACAACGCGGCCGGGGAGCTGTTTTTT
>NA|few|TRBJ1-1|TRBV12-3/TRBV12-4
CASILRVANTEAFF
TGTGCCAGCATCTTACGGGTGGCCAACACTGAAGCTTTCTTT
>NA|many|TRBJ2-7|TRBV5-5
CASSIEDTLFYEQYF
TGTGCCAGCAGCATTGAGGACACTCTTTTCTACGAGCAGTACTTC
>NA|few|TRBJ1-3|TRBV4-2
CASSPRPGGTIYF
TGTGCCAGCAGCCCCAGGCCTGGGGGCACCATATATTTT
>TRBD2|NA|TRBJ2-7|TRBV28
CASSLCIRLAGGLYEQYF
TGTGCCAGCAGTTTATGCATAAGACTAGCGGGAGGGCTTTACGAGCAGTACTTC
>NA|NA|TRBJ2-7|TRBV12-3/TRBV12-4
CASSFRGLNYEQYF
TGTGCCAGCAGTTTCAGGGGTCTGAACTACGAGCAGTACTTC
>NA|NA|TRBJ2-7|TRBV6-2/TRBV6-3
CASSYQGFAYEQYF
TGTGCCAGCAGTTACCAGGGGTTCGCCTACGAGCAGTACTTC
>NA|NA|TRBJ1-6|TRBV20-1
CSARHLTYNSPLHF
TGCAGTGCTAGACATTTAACCTATAATTCACCCCTCCACTTT
>NA|few|TRBJ2-7|TRBV25-1
CASSELGTTSGDEQYF
TGTGCCAGCAGTGAATTGGGGACTACCTCAGGGGACGAGCAGTACTTC
>TRBD1|few|TRBJ1-2|TRBV7-2
CASSYGTGRKLGGYTF
TGTGCCAGCAGCTATGGGACAGGGAGGAAGTTAGGTGGCTACACCTTC
>TRBD2|few|TRBJ2-7|TRBV20-1
CSASGLAGASYEQYF
TGCAGTGCTTCTGGACTAGCGGGAGCCTCCTACGAGCAGTACTTC